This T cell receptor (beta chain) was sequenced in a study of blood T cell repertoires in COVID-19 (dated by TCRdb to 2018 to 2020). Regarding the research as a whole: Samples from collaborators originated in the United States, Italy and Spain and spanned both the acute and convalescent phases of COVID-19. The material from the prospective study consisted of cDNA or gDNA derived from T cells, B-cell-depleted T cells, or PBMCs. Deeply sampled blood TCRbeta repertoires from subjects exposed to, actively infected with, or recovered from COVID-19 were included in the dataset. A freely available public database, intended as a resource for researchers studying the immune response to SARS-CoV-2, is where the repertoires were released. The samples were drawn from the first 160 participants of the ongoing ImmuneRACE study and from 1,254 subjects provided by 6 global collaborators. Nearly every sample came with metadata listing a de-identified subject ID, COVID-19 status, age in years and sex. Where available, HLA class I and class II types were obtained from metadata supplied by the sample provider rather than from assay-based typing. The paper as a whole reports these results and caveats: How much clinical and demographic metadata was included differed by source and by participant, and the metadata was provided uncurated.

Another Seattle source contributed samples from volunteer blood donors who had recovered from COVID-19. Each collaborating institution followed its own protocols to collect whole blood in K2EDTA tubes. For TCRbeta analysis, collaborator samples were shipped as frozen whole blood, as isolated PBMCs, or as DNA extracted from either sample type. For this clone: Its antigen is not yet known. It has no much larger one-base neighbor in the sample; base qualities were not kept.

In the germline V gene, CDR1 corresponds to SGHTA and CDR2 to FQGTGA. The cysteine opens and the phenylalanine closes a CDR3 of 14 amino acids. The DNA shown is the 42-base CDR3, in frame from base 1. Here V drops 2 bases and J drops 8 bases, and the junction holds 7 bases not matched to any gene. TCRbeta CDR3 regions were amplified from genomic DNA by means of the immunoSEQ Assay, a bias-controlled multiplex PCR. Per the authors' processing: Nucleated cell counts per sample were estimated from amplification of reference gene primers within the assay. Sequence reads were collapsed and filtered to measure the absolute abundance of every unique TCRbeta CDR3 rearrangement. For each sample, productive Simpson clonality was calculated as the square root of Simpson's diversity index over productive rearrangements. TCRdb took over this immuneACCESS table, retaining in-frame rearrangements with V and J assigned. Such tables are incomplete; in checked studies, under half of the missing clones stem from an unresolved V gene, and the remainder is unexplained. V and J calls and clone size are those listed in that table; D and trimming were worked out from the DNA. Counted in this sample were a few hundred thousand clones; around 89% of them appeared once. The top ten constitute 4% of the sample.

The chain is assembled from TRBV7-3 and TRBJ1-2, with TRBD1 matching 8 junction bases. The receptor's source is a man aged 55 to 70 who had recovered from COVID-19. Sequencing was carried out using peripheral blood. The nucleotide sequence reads TGTGCCAGCAGCTTAGGCCAGGGGGCTCGAGGCTACACCTTC. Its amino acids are CASSLGQGARGYTF.